This T cell receptor (beta chain) was obtained from a study of CD8 T cells in ankylosing spondylitis. TCRdb reanalysed the 5' RACE reads using MiXCR and keeps one entry per CDR3 protein. The sample holds 500,000 to 550,000 distinct CDR3 sequences, about 13% seen once. Study-wide results and caveats: Seemingly characteristic of ankylosing spondylitis blood was a TCR beta motif consisting of 7 or 8 highly homologous variants.

This clonotype has a handful of counts. The target antigen is unknown. The CDR3 consists of 15 residues. Germline-derived CDR1 and CDR2 are DFQATT and SNEGSKA (reference sequence). V dropped 5 bases and J dropped 2 bases, with 17 bases sitting between them. The receptor's source is a male donor with ankylosing spondylitis. The source material was blood, either unsorted or a sorted T cell fraction (not recorded which). The chain recombines TRBV20-1 with TRBJ2-3; D gene ambiguous. The CDR3 bases are TGCAGTGCTTGCTTAGCAGGAGCGATCACAGATACGCAGTATTTT. Encoded protein: CSACLAGAITDTQYF.